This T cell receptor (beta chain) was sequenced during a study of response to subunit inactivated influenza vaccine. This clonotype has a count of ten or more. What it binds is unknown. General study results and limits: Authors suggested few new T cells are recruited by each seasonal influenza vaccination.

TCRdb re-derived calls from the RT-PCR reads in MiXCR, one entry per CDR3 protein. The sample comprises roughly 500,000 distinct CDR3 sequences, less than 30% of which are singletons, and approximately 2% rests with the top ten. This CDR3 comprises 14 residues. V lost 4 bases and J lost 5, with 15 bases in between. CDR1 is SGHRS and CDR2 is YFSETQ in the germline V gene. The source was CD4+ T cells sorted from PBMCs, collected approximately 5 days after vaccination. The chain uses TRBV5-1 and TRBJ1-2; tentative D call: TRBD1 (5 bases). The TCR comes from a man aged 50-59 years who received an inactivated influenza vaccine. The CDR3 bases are TGCGCCAGCAGCGTGGGAGTCAGGGTGTATGGCTACACCTTC. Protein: CASSVGVRVYGYTF.